The clone carrying this T cell receptor (beta chain) occurred many times. This sample was included in a study of tumor-infiltrating lymphocytes in primary liver carcinoma. Germline CDR1 and CDR2: SGHKS and YYEKEE (reference sequence). V lost 5 bases, J lost 0 bases, and 12 bases lay in between. This CDR3 has 14 residues. Joint extraction of RNA and DNA used roughly 20-32 mg of bulk tissue that was unsorted. Starting from 500 ng of total RNA, TCR beta cDNA was produced with a primer in the constant region. Investigators got TCR beta libraries out of three nested multiplex PCR rounds, done with slightly modified ARM-PCR. The first two PCR rounds used TRBV1-TRBV30 primers with a Cbeta primer, roughly 10 cycles each. TCRdb redid the calling of the multiplex PCR reads with MiXCR, one entry per CDR3 protein. In the table there are fewer than 250,000 distinct CDR3 sequences, around four fifths of which are singletons.

The rearrangement links TRBV5-5 to TRBJ2-7; tentatively, D is TRBD2 (5 bases). Sequencing input: tumor tissue from primary liver carcinoma. The TCR comes from a middle-aged man with primary liver carcinoma and hepatitis B virus infection. CDR3 sequence (DNA): TGTGCCAGCAGTCCACTAGACTTCTCCTACGAGCAGTACTTC. Residues: CASSPLDFSYEQYF.